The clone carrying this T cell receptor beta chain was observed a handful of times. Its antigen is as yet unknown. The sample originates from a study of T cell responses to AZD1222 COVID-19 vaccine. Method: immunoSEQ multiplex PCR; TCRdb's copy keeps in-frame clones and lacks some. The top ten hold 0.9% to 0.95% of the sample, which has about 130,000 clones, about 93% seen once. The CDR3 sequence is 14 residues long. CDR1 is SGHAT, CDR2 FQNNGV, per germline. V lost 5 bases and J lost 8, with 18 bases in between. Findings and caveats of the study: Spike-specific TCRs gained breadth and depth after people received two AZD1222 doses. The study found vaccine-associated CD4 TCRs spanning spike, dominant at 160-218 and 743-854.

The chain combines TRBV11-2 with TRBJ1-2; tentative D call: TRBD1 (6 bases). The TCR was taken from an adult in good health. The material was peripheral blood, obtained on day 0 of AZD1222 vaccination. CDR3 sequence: CASSPPTGGRGYTF. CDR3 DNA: TGTGCCAGCAGCCCTCCCACGGGGGGCCGGGGCTACACCTTC.